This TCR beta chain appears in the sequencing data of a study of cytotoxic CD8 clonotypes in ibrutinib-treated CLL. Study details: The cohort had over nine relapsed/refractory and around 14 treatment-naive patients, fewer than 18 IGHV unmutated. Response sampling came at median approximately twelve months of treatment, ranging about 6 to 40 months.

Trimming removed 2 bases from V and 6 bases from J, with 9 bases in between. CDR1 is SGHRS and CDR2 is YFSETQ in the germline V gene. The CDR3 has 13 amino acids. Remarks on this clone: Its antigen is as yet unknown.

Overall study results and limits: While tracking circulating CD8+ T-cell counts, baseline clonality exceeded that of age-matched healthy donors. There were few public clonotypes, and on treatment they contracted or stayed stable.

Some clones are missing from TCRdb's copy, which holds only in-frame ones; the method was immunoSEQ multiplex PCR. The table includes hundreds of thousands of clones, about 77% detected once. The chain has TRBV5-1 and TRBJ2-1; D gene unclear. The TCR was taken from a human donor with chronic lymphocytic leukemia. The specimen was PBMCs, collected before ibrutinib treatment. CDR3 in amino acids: CASSFLGGNEQFF. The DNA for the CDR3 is TGCGCCAGCAGCTTCTTAGGCGGCAATGAGCAGTTCTTC. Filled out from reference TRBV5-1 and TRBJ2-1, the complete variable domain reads KAGVTQTPRYLIKTRGQQVTLSCSPISGHRSVSWYQQTPGQGLQFLFEYFSETQRNKGNFPGRFSGRQFSNSRSEMNVSTLELGDSALYLCASSFLGGNEQFFGPGTRLTVL.